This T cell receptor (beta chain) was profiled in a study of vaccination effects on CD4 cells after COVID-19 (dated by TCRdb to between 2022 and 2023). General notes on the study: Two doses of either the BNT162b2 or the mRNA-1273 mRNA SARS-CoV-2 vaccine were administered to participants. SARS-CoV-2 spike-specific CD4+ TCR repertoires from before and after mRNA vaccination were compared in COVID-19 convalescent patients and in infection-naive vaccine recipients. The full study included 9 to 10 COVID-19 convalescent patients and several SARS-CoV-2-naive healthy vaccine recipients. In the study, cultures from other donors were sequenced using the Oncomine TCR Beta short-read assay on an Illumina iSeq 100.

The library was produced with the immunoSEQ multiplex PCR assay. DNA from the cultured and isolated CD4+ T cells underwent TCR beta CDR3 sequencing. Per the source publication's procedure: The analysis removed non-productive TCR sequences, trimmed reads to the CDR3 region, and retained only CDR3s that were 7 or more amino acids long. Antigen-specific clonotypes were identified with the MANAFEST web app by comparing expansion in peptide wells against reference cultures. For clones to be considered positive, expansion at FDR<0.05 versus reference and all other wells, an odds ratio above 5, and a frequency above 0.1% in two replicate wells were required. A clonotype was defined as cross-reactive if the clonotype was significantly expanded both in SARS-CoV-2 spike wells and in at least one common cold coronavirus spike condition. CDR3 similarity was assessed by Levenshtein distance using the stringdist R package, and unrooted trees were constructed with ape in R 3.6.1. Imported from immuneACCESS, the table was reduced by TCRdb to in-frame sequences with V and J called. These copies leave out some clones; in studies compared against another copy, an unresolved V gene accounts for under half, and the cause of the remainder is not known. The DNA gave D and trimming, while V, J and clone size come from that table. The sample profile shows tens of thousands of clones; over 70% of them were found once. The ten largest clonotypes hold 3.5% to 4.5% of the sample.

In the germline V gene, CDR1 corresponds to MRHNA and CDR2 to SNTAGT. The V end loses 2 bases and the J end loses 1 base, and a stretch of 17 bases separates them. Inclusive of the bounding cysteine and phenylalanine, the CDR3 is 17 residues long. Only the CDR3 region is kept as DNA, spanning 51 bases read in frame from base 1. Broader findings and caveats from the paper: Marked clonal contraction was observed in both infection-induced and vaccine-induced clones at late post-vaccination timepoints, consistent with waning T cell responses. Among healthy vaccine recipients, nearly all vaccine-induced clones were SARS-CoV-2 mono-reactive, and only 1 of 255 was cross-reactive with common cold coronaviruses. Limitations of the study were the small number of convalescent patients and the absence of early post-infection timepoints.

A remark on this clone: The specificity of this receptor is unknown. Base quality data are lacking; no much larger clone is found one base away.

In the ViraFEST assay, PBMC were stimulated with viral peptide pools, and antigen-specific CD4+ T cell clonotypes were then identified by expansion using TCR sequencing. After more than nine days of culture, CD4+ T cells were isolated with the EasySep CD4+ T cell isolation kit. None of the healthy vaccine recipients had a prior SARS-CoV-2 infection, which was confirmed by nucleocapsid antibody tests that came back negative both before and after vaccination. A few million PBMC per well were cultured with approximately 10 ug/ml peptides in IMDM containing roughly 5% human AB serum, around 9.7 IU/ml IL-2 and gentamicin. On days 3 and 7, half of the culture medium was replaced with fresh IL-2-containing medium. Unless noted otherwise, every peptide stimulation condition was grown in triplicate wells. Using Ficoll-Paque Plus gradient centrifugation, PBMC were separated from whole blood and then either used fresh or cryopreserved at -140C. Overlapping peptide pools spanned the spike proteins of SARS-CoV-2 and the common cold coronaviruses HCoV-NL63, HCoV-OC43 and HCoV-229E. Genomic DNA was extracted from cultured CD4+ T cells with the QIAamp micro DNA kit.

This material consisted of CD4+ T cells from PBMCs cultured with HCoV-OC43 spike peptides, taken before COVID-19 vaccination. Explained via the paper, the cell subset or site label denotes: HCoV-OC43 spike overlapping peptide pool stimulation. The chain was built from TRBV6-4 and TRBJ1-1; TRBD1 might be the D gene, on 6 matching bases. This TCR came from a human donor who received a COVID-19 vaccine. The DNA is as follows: TGTGCCAGCAGTGACCGAACACCGGGACACTCGAACACTGAAGCTTTCTTT. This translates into CASSDRTPGHSNTEAFF.